This T cell receptor (beta chain) was recovered during a study of cytomegalovirus exposure and HLA in healthy donors. Overall study results and limits: Analysis was carried out at a later point, and it linked a missense DCLRE1C variant to TCR beta V- and J-gene trimming. Rates of TCR association differed by HLA locus in a later analysis, with DRB1 highest and HLA-C lowest.

Researchers ran the PCR with 60 Vbeta and 13 Jbeta primers. The data were produced by immunoSEQ multiplex PCR, yet TCRdb's version contains in-frame clones alone and is incomplete. The sample includes 58,000 or so clones, roughly 77% of them seen just once. When sampled, the donors appeared nominally healthy, though they likely had unrecorded immune exposures. As regards this clone: As yet, its antigen is unknown.

The sequence was obtained from a woman aged 40 to 50 in good health and CMV-seropositive. Sequencing was performed on PBMCs.

Here the CDR3 reads CAWRWGGVNTEAFF. CDR3 DNA sequence: TGTGCCTGGAGGTGGGGGGGGGTGAACACTGAAGCTTTCTTT. This chain connects TRBV30 to TRBJ1-1; D possibly corresponds to TRBD1 (5 bases). The V and J ends lost 3 bases and 0 bases respectively, with 11 bases between them. Per the germline V gene, CDR1 is GTSNPN and CDR2 is SVGIG (reference sequence). CDR3 length equals 14 residues.